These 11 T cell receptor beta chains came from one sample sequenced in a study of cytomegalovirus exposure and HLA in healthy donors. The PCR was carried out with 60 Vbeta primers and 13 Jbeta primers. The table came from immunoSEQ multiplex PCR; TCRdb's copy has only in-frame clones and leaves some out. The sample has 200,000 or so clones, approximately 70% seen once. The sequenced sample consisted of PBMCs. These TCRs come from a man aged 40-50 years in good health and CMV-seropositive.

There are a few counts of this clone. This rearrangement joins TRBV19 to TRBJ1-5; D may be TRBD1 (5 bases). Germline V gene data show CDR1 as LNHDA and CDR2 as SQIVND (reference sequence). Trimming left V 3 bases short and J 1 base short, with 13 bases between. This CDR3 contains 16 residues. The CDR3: CASSMDTAGSNQPQHF. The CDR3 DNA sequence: TGTGCCAGTAGTATGGACACTGCCGGGAGCAATCAGCCCCAGCATTTT.

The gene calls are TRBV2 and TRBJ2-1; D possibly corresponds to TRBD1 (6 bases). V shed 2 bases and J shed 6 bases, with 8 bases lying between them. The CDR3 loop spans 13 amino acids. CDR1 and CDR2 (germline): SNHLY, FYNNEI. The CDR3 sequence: CASSESRGNEQFF. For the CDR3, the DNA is TGTGCCAGCAGTGAAAGCAGGGGCAATGAGCAGTTCTTC.

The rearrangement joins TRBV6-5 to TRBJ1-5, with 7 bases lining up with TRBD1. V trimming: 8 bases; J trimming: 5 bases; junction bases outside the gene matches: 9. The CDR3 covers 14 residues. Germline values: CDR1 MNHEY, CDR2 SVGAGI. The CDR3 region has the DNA TGTGCCAGCCGGAGGGTCAGGGGGGATCAGCCCCAGCATTTT. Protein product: CASRRVRGDQPQHF.

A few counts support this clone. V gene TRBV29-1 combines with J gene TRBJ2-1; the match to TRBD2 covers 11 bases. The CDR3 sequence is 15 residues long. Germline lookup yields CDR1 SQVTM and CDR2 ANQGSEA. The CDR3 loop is CSGDSSGGSYNEQFF. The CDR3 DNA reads TGCAGTGGGGACTCTAGCGGGGGGAGCTACAATGAGCAGTTCTTC.

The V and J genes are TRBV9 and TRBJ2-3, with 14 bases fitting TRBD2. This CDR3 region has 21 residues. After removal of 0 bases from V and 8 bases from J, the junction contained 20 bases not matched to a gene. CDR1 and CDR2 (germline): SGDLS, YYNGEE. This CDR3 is CASSVVPNLGTSGGLRSTQYF. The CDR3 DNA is TGTGCCAGCAGCGTAGTCCCGAACCTCGGGACTAGCGGGGGCCTTCGGAGTACGCAGTATTTT.

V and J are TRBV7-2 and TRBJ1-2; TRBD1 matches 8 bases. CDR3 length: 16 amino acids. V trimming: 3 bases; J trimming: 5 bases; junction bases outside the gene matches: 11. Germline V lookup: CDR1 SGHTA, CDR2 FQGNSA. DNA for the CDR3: TGTGCCAGCAGCTTTAGACAGGGGCCCAATCTTTATGGCTACACCTTC. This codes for CASSFRQGPNLYGYTF.

In DNA form, the CDR3 reads TGTGCCAGCAGTGGCCGAAACACCCTGCAGCCCCAGCATTTT. Encoded protein: CASSGRNTLQPQHF. The rearrangement links TRBV6-5 to TRBJ1-5; D unresolved. Between the trimmed V and J ends, which lost 5 bases and 7 bases, there was a span of 15 bases. The germline CDR1 and CDR2 sequences are MNHEY and SVGAGI. The CDR3 loop spans 14 amino acids.

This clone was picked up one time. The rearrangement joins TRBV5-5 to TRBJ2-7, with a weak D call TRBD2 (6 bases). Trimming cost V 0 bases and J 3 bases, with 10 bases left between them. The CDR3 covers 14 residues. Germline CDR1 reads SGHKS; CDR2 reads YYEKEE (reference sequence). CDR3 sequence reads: CASSLAFGSYEQYF. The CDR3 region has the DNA TGTGCCAGCAGCTTGGCCTTCGGGAGCTACGAGCAGTACTTC. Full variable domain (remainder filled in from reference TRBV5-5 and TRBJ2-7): DAGVTQSPTHLIKTRGQQVTLRCSPISGHKSVSWYQQVLGQGPQFIFQYYEKEERGRGNFPDRFSARQFPNYSSELNVNALLLGDSALYLCASSLAFGSYEQYFGPGTRLTVT.

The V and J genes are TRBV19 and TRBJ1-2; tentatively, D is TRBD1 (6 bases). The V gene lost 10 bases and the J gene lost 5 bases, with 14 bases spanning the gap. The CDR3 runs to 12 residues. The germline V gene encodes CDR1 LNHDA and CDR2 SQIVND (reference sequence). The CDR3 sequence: CATTAGAYGYTF. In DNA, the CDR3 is TGTGCCACCACTGCAGGGGCGTATGGCTACACCTTC.

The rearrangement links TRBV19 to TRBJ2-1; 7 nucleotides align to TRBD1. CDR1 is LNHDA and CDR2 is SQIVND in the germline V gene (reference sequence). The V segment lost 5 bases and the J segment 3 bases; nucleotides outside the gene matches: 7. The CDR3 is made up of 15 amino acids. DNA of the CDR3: TGTGCCAGTAGTTCTCGATCAGGGGGCTACAATGAGCAGTTCTTC. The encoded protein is CASSSRSGGYNEQFF.

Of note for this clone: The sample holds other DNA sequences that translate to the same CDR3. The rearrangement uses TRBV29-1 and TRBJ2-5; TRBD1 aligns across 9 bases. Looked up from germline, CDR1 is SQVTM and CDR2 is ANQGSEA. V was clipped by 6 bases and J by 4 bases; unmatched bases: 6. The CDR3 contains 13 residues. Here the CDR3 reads CSVTDRGGETQYF. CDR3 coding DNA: TGCAGCGTGACGGACAGGGGAGGAGAGACCCAGTACTTC.